This T cell receptor (beta chain) was sequenced during a study of T cell changes during pregnancy in multiple sclerosis. Germline V gene lookup returns CDR1 LGHNA and CDR2 YNFKEQ. This CDR3 is 15 amino acids long. V dropped 6 bases and J dropped 1; count of bases not matched to a gene: 4. Assay: immunoSEQ multiplex PCR; the TCRdb copy retains only in-frame clones and omits some. The sample yields about 75,000 clones, approximately 93% seen once. This TCR came from a female donor with multiple sclerosis, enrolled in a pregnancy study. The chain couples TRBV4-2 to TRBJ2-3; TRBD2 aligns across 10 bases. Sequences were derived from CD4+ T cells from peripheral blood mononuclear cells, sampled after pregnancy. The CDR3 sequence: CASRSGLAGTDTQYF. The CDR3 DNA follows: TGTGCCAGCAGATCCGGACTAGCGGGCACAGATACGCAGTATTTT.